The 23 T cell receptor beta chains given below trace back to one sample, sequenced in a study of blood T cell repertoires in COVID-19. Measured with immunoSEQ multiplex PCR; TCRdb has only the in-frame clones, and not every one. The sample carries approximately 350,000 clones, approximately 84% recorded once. The sequencing sample was made of PBMCs or T cells enriched from blood (not recorded which). The receptors were sampled from a woman in her twenties or thirties who had recovered from COVID-19.

This clone came up a few times. The limits of the CDR3 on the DNA are not certain, so only TCRdb's listed CDR3 is given. The chain uses TRBV28 and TRBJ1-4; whether TRBD1, the table's D call, matches the DNA was not checked. CDR1 and CDR2 (germline): MDHEN, SYDVKM. The CDR3 is made up of 15 amino acids, end residues included. This CDR3 reads CASSSSTGMNEKLFF.

The J gene is TRBJ1-2, the V gene TRBV24-1; 7 nucleotides match TRBD1. The CDR3 has 17 residues. Trimming removed 4 bases from V and 4 bases from J; junction bases left unmatched: 14. Germline-derived CDR1 and CDR2 are KGHDR and SFDVKD. CDR3 sequence reads: CATSEASTTGTAYGYTF. CDR3 coding DNA: TGTGCCACCAGTGAGGCCTCTACTACCGGGACAGCCTATGGCTACACCTTC.

The genes are TRBV27 and TRBJ2-1; possible D gene TRBD1, 6 bases. This CDR3 is built from 16 residues. Germline V gives CDR1 MNHEY, CDR2 SMNVEV (reference sequence). V lost 6 bases and J 3 bases, leaving 18 bases between the germline ends. The CDR3 loop is CASRPQGSLFYNEQFF. CDR3 DNA sequence: TGTGCCAGCAGGCCACAGGGCTCCCTGTTCTACAATGAGCAGTTCTTC.

The chain employs TRBV27 and TRBJ2-7; 14 bases line up with TRBD2. Looked up from germline, CDR1 is MNHEY and CDR2 is SMNVEV (reference sequence). The CDR3 has 17 amino acids. Trimming cost V 4 bases and J 6 bases; bases outside gene matches: 11. CDR3 bases: TGTGCCAGCAGTTCCGGGACTAGCGGGAGCACGCTCGGCGAGCAGTACTTC. Translated, it gives CASSSGTSGSTLGEQYF.

The chain combines TRBV28 with TRBJ1-2, with 10 nucleotides matching TRBD1. Germline CDR1 reads MDHEN; CDR2 reads SYDVKM. Losses at the gene ends were 7 bases for V and 6 bases for J; bases not matched to a gene: 2. The CDR3 length is 12 residues. In nucleotides, the CDR3 is TGTGCCAGCACCGGGACAGGGGATGGCTACACCTTC. Its translation is CASTGTGDGYTF.

The chain couples TRBV6-5 to TRBJ2-5; a weak D match, TRBD1 (6 bases). CDR1 and CDR2 from the germline V gene are MNHEY and SVGAGI. The CDR3 contains 14 residues. V lost 4 bases and J 5 bases, leaving 14 bases between the germline ends. CDR3: CASSFTGIVETQYF. The CDR3 region has the DNA TGTGCCAGCAGTTTTACAGGGATTGTGGAGACCCAGTACTTC.

This chain uses TRBV19 with TRBJ2-1; D might be TRBD1 (6 bases). The CDR3 runs to 13 residues. The V gene's germline CDR1 is LNHDA and CDR2 SQIVND (reference sequence). V gave up 8 bases and J gave up 8 bases, with 16 bases separating them. The CDR3: CASCDRFKDEQFF. The CDR3 region has the DNA TGTGCCAGTTGTGACAGGTTTAAGGATGAGCAGTTCTTC.

The V gene is TRBV7-6, the J gene TRBJ2-6, with a tentative D call TRBD1 (7 bases). The CDR3 covers 13 residues. Germline assignment: CDR1 SGHVS and CDR2 FNYEAQ. The V end lost 4 bases, the J end lost 19 bases, and 20 bases lay between the germline ends. The DNA for the CDR3 is TGTGCCAGCAGCTCCAACGGGGGACAGACCTTAACTTTC. This translates into CASSSNGGQTLTF.

This chain joins TRBV7-6 and TRBJ2-3; tentative D call: TRBD2 (5 bases). The germline gives CDR1 SGHVS, CDR2 FNYEAQ. The CDR3 covers 12 residues. Trimming removed 5 bases from V and 8 bases from J, with 11 bases in between. Written as DNA, the CDR3 is TGTGCCAGCAGCGAAATTGGAGGTACGCAGTATTTT. Its protein product is CASSEIGGTQYF.

Here the CDR3 reads CASSLWTSGAYEQYF. DNA of the CDR3: TGTGCCAGCAGCTTGTGGACTAGCGGGGCATACGAGCAGTACTTC. The chain combines TRBV7-2 with TRBJ2-7, with 12 positions matching TRBD2. The V segment lost 3 bases and the J segment 4 bases; nucleotides outside the gene matches: 4. CDR3 length: 15 residues. CDR1 SGHTA and CDR2 FQGNSA come from the germline V gene.

This sequence joins TRBV27 and TRBJ2-7; 9 nucleotides align to TRBD1. The ends lost 6 bases at V and 6 bases at J; junction bases unmatched: 9. Germline CDR1 and CDR2: MNHEY and SMNVEV (reference sequence). The CDR3 contains 14 residues. DNA of the CDR3: TGTGCCAGCAGCCCCTTGGGGACAGGGAGCGAGCAGTACTTC. Amino acids: CASSPLGTGSEQYF.

The rearrangement joins TRBV7-2 to TRBJ2-3, with a weak D call TRBD2 (6 bases). The CDR3 loop spans 14 amino acids. Trimming removed 7 bases at V and 2 bases at J, with 13 bases between. Germline-derived CDR1 and CDR2 are SGHTA and FQGNSA. The chain's CDR3 is CASTLTRLTDTQYF. DNA of the CDR3: TGTGCCAGCACCCTGACTAGACTCACAGATACGCAGTATTTT.

This clone was recorded once. The CDR3 coding sequence is TGTGCCAGCAGCTTAGGGGTAGCGGGCGAGCAGTTCTTC. Its translation is CASSLGVAGEQFF. V is TRBV7-2 and J is TRBJ2-1, with TRBD2 matching 7 bases. V lost 1 base to trimming and J lost 10 bases; unmatched junction nucleotides: 4. This CDR3 contains 13 residues. The germline gives CDR1 SGHTA, CDR2 FQGNSA.

The V call is TRBV29-1, the J call TRBJ2-3; 7 bases map to TRBD1. CDR1 SQVTM and CDR2 ANQGSEA come from the germline V gene. The length of the CDR3 is 14 residues. V shed 4 bases and J 2 bases; nucleotides not matched to a gene: 6. This chain's CDR3 is CSVVTGTVTDTQYF. CDR3 in DNA: TGCAGCGTTGTAACCGGGACAGTCACAGATACGCAGTATTTT.

The CDR3 coding sequence is TGTGCCAGCAGCTTGGAATTAGCGGGAGCCCAAACCCAGTACTTC. It yields the protein CASSLELAGAQTQYF. V and J are TRBV5-4 and TRBJ2-5; 9 bases match TRBD2. J lost 8 bases, V lost 0 bases, and 8 bases had no gene match. Germline CDR1 SGHNT, CDR2 YYREEE (reference sequence). The CDR3 contains 15 residues.

This chain links TRBV19 with TRBJ2-7; TRBD2 matches at 8 bases. Germline CDR1 is LNHDA and CDR2 is SQIVND (reference sequence). With V trimmed by 5 bases and J by 5 bases, 5 bases remained unmatched. The CDR3 is 13 residues long. This chain's CDR3 is CASSSGLVNEQYF. CDR3 coding DNA: TGTGCCAGTAGTTCGGGACTAGTAAACGAGCAGTACTTC. The variable domain in full, completed from reference TRBV19 and TRBJ2-7, reads DGGITQSPKYLFRKEGQNVTLSCEQNLNHDAMYWYRQDPGQGLRLIYYSQIVNDFQKGDIAEGYSVSREKKESFPLTVTSAQKNPTAFYLCASSSGLVNEQYFGPGTRLTVT.

The CDR3 DNA sequence: TGTGCCAGCAGCTCGGGACAGGGTAGCAATCAGCCCCAGCATTTT. It codes for CASSSGQGSNQPQHF. V gene TRBV27 combines with J gene TRBJ1-5, with 9 nucleotides matching TRBD1. This CDR3 region has 15 residues. Germline assignment: CDR1 MNHEY and CDR2 SMNVEV (reference sequence). Germline trimming cut 6 bases from V and 0 bases from J; bases unmatched to any gene: 3.

The V gene is TRBV27, the J gene TRBJ2-5, with TRBD2 matching 7 bases. The length of the CDR3 is 14 residues. Germline CDR1 reads MNHEY; CDR2 reads SMNVEV (reference sequence). V was pared by 8 bases and J by 3 bases, with 9 bases of the junction left unmatched. CDR3 sequence: CASGTRGGEETQYF. The CDR3, as DNA: TGTGCCAGCGGAACTCGGGGAGGGGAAGAGACCCAGTACTTC.

V gene TRBV6-5 combines with J gene TRBJ1-5, with D perhaps TRBD1 (6 bases). Germline V gene sequence: CDR1 MNHEY, CDR2 SVGAGI. Trimming stripped 6 bases from V and 1 base from J, with 10 bases between. The CDR3 runs to 14 residues. CDR3 protein: CASSRRGSNQPQHF. Written as DNA, the CDR3 is TGTGCCAGCAGCCGCAGGGGCAGCAATCAGCCCCAGCATTTT.

This clone was observed a single time. The V and J genes are TRBV12-3 or TRBV12-4 and TRBJ2-3; no clear D. V shed 6 bases and J shed 2 bases, with 3 bases lying between them. CDR3 length equals 11 residues. The CDR3 here is CASSNTDTQYF. DNA of the CDR3: TGTGCCAGCAGCAACACAGATACGCAGTATTTT.

The chain links TRBV4-1 to TRBJ1-6, with 11 bases matching TRBD1. Germline CDR1 is MGHRA and CDR2 is YSYEKL. This CDR3 contains 15 residues. Trimming took 3 bases from V and 10 from J; bases not matched to a gene: 5. The chain's CDR3 is CASSQGQGVESPLHF. Written as DNA, the CDR3 is TGCGCCAGCAGCCAGGGACAGGGGGTAGAATCACCCCTCCACTTT.

The rearrangement links TRBV3-1 (or the pseudogene TRBV3-2) to TRBJ2-7, with TRBD1 identical over 8 bases. The CDR3 sequence is 14 residues long. The V gene's germline CDR1 is LGHDT and CDR2 YNNKEL (reference sequence). J gave up 4 bases and V 5 bases, and 7 bases lay outside the gene matches. The CDR3 region is CASSFDRGEYEQYF. CDR3 nucleotides: TGTGCCAGCAGCTTCGACAGGGGCGAATACGAGCAGTACTTC.

In the case of this clone: This specimen includes other DNA sequences encoding the same CDR3. This chain connects TRBV12-3 or TRBV12-4 to TRBJ1-2; 10 bases agree with TRBD1. This CDR3 has 13 amino acids. The junction had 4 bases not matched to a gene; V was cut back by 5 bases and J by 7 bases. The DNA for the CDR3 is TGTGCCAGCAGTCCCGGGACAGGGGCTGGCTACACCTTC. Translating gives CASSPGTGAGYTF.